This T cell receptor beta chain was observed in a study of blood T cell repertoires in COVID-19. The V end lost 7 bases, the J end lost 3 bases, and 22 bases lay between the germline ends. Germline V gene data show CDR1 as LNHDA and CDR2 as SQIVND (reference sequence). The CDR3 has 17 residues. Libraries were prepared by immunoSEQ multiplex PCR; TCRdb keeps only in-frame clonotypes and omits some of them. The repertoire holds approximately 150,000 clones, with over 70% as singletons. The chain employs TRBV19 and TRBJ1-5; possible D gene TRBD1, 6 bases. This TCR came from a man in his 70s who had been exposed to COVID-19. The sequenced material came from PBMCs or T cells enriched from blood (not recorded which). The CDR3 loop reads CASTQDLQGRANQPQHF. CDR3 coding DNA: TGTGCCAGTACTCAGGACCTGCAGGGGAGAGCCAATCAGCCCCAGCATTTT.